This TCR beta chain was profiled in a study of immune heterogeneity within non-small cell lung tumors. For each sample, template was 450 to 750 ng of bulk tumor genomic DNA. Collection of several biopsies per primary tumor, spaced far apart, took place during surgery. Before undergoing curative surgery, patients had newly diagnosed non-small cell lung cancer that was untreated. Multiplex PCR was performed with 32 V and 13 J primers, and it amplified TCR beta CDR3. TCRdb re-analysed the multiplex PCR reads in MiXCR, keeping a single row per CDR3 protein. The sample has 30,000 to 40,000 distinct CDR3 sequences; 28% are singletons. Findings of the study overall: Individual patients showed largely nonoverlapping sets of high-frequency T-cell receptor beta clonotypes.

Comment on this clonotype: Its antigen is as yet unknown. A much larger clone lies one base from this, so it may be a read error.

The material sequenced was lung tumor tissue. The receptor comes from a man aged 35 to 55 with non-small cell lung cancer.

CDR3 protein: CASSYGRTDTQHF. The CDR3 region has the DNA TGTGCCAGCAGCTACGGACGCACAGATACGCAGCATTTT. The rearrangement links TRBV7-3 to TRBJ2-3; D gene uncertain. Judging by the DNA end, TRBJ1-5 fits better; the J call may be wrong. CDR3 length: 13 amino acids. Germline V gives CDR1 SGHTA, CDR2 FQGTGA.